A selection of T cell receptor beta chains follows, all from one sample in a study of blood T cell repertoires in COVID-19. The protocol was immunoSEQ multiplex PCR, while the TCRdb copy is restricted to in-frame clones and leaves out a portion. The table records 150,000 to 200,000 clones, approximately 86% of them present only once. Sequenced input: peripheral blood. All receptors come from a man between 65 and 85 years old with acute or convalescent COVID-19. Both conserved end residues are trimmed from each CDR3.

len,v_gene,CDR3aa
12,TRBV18,ASSPQGQGYGYT
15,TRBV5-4,ASSLGPGAGPGQPQH
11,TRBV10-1,ASTDNMNTEAF
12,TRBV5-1,ASSLDGGGRTQY
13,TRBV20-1,SANDPGLFQETQY
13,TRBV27,ASRVGGANTGELF
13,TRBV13,ASSQRQGSTDTQY
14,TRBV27,ASSTYSAGGPGEQF
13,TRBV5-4,ASSLGTGGNYGYT
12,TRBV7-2,ASSFDRGSREQY
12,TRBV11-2,ASSFQRGDQPQH
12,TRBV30,ACQPRTGNYGYT
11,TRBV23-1,ASSHPPGQPQH
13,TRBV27,ASSFYSTDTDTQY
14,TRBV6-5,ASSYRSTSVNNEQF
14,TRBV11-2,ASSLDGLAAQETQY
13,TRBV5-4,ASSTSGSQADTQY
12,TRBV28,ASSLTGGNTEAF
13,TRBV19,ASRRLAGGPYEQY
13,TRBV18,ASSPGGGVYTEAF
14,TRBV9,ASSPRHPGGGTEAF
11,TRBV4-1,ASSRGPQETQY
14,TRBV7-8,ASSLERFAGEREQY
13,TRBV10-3,AISQGAGGSYGYT
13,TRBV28,ASSFLGQGNTEAF
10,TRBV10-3,AIRGQYNEQF
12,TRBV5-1,ASSRTPGSGELF
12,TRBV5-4,ASSLQGGNQPQH
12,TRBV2,ASAANDIGETQY
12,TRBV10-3,AIRSAVEYTEAF
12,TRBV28,ASGRGTSNYGYT
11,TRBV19,ASSLGQSYEQY